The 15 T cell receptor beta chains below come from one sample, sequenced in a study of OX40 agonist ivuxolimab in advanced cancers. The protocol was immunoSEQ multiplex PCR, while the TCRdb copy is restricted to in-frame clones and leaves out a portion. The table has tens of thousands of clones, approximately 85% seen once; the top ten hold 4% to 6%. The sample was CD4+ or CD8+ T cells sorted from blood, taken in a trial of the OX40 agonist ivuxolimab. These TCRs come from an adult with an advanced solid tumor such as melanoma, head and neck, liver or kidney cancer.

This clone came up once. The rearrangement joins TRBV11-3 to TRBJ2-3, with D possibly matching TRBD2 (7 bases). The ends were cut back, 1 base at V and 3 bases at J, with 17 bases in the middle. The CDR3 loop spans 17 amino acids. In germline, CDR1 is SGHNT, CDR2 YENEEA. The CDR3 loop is CASSLAGGLTGTDTQYF. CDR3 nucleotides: TGTGCCAGCAGCTTAGCGGGGGGCCTTACCGGGACAGATACGCAGTATTTT. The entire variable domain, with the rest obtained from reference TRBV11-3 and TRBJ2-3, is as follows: EAGVVQSPRYKIIEKKQPVAFWCNPISGHNTLYWYLQNLGQGPELLIRYENEEAVDDSQLPKDRFSAERLKGVDSTLKIQPAELGDSAVYLCASSLAGGLTGTDTQYFGPGTRLTVL.

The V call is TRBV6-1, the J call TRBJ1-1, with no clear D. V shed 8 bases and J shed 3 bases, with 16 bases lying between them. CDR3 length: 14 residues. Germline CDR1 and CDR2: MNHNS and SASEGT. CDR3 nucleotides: TGTGCCAGCTCCTCCCAGCTGTACGACACTGAAGCTTTCTTT. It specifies CASSSQLYDTEAFF.

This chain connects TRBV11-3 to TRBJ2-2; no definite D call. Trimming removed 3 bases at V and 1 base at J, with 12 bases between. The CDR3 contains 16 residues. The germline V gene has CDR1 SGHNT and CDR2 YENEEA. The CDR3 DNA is TGTGCCAGCAGCTTGTCCCTGGGAAAGAACACCGGGGAGCTGTTTTTT. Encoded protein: CASSLSLGKNTGELFF. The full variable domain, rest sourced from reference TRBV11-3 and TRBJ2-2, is EAGVVQSPRYKIIEKKQPVAFWCNPISGHNTLYWYLQNLGQGPELLIRYENEEAVDDSQLPKDRFSAERLKGVDSTLKIQPAELGDSAVYLCASSLSLGKNTGELFFGEGSRLTVL.

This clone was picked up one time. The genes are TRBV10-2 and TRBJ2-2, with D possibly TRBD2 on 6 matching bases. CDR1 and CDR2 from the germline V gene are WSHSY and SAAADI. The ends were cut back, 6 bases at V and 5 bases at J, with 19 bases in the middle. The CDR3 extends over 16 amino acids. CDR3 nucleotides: TGCGCCAGCAGGGAGGGAGGAACTGGGGATACCGGGGAGCTGTTTTTT. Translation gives CASREGGTGDTGELFF.

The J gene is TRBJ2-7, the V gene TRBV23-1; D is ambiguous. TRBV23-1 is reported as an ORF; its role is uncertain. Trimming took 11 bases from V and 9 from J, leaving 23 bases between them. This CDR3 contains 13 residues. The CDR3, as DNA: TGCGCCCTAATGTTGGGCCCCCGGTTCGGGCAGTACTTC. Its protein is CALMLGPRFGQYF.

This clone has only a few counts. CDR3 DNA: TGTGCCAGCAGCGTTATCGGGCACAGGGGGCGCGAGGGTGGCACAGATACGCAGTATTTT. As protein: CASSVIGHRGREGGTDTQYF. The chain carries TRBV21-1 and TRBJ2-3; the table gives TRBD1 as D, unverified against the DNA. TRBV21-1 is labeled a pseudogene. There are 20 residues in the CDR3.

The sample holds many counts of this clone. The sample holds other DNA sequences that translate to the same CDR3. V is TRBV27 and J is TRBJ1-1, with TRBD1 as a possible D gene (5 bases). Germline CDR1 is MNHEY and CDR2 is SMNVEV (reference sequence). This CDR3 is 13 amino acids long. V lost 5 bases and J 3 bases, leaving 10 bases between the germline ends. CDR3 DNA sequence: TGTGCCAGCAGTGCCCGGGGGGACACTGAAGCTTTCTTT. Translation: CASSARGDTEAFF.

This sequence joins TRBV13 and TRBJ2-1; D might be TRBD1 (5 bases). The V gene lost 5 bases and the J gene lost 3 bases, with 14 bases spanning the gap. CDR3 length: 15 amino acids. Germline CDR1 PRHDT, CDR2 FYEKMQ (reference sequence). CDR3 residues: CASSAQGRSYNEQFF. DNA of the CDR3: TGTGCCAGCAGCGCCCAGGGAAGGAGCTACAATGAGCAGTTCTTC.

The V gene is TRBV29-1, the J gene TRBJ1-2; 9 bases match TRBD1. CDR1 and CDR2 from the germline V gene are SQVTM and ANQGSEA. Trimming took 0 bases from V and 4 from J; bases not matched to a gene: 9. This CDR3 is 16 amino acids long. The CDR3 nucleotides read TGCAGCGTTGAAGATCAGACGACAGGGGGGATCTATGGCTACACCTTC. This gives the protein CSVEDQTTGGIYGYTF. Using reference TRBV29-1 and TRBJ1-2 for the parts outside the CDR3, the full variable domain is SAVISQKPSRDICQRGTSLTIQCQVDSQVTMMFWYRQQPGQSLTLIATANQGSEATYESGFVIDKFPISRPNLTFSTLTVSNMSPEDSSIYLCSVEDQTTGGIYGYTFGSGTRLTVV.

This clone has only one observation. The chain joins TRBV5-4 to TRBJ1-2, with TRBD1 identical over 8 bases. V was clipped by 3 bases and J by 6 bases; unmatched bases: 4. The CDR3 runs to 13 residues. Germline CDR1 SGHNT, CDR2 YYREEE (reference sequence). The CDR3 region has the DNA TGTGCCAGCAGCTACCGACAGGGGAATGGCTACACCTTC. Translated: CASSYRQGNGYTF.

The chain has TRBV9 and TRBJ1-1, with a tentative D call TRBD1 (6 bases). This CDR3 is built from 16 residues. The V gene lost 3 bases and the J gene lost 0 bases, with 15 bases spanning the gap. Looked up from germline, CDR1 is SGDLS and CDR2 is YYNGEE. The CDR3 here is CASSALQGAMNTEAFF. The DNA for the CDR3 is TGTGCCAGCAGCGCCCTACAGGGAGCTATGAACACTGAAGCTTTCTTT.

The CDR3 DNA sequence: TGTGCCAGTAGTGTCATACACTTTAGCGGGGACAATGAGCAGTTCTTC. This codes for CASSVIHFSGDNEQFF. The chain carries TRBV19 and TRBJ2-1, with 8 bases lining up with TRBD2. In germline, CDR1 is LNHDA, CDR2 SQIVND (reference sequence). V was clipped by 5 bases and J by 5 bases; unmatched bases: 11. The CDR3 consists of 16 residues.

Here the CDR3 reads CASSQVGPQETQYF. The CDR3 DNA is TGCGCCAGCAGCCAAGTCGGTCCTCAAGAGACCCAGTACTTC. This chain joins TRBV4-1 and TRBJ2-5; D uncertain. The germline gives CDR1 MGHRA, CDR2 YSYEKL. V lost 1 base and J lost 2, with 8 bases in between. The CDR3 spans 14 residues.

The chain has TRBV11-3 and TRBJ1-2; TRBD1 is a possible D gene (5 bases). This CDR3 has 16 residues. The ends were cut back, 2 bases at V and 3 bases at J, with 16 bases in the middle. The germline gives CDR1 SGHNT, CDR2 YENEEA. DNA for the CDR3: TGTGCCAGCAGCTTATCCAACTGGACACTCCACTATGGCTACACCTTC. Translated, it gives CASSLSNWTLHYGYTF.

This CDR3 reads CASSEDRDYKNGYTF. In DNA, the CDR3 is TGTGCCAGCAGTGAAGACCGCGACTATAAGAATGGCTACACCTTC. V and J are TRBV6-1 and TRBJ1-2; D remains ambiguous. This CDR3 contains 15 residues. With 1 base removed from V and 6 bases from J, the gap between germline ends came to 15 bases. CDR1 is MNHNS and CDR2 is SASEGT in the germline V gene.